Following are 2 T cell receptor beta chains from one sample sequenced in a study of blood T cells in healthy people across ages. Sample-barcoded 5' priming and a J-beta primer mix drove a second PCR of roughly 7 to 11 cycles. Each CDR3 protein is one row after TCRdb ran MiXCR on the 5' RACE reads. The sample lists roughly 1.7 million distinct CDR3 sequences, roughly a third occurring once. Sequencing was done on a sample of blood. Every receptor here comes from a woman aged 25 to 39 in good health.

This rearrangement joins TRBV12-3 or TRBV12-4 to TRBJ1-6; D remains unclear. V lost 3 bases and J 9 bases, leaving 6 bases between the germline ends. The CDR3 length is 12 residues. The CDR3 sequence is CASSFKRSPLHF. For the CDR3, the DNA is TGTGCCAGCAGTTTCAAACGTTCACCCCTCCACTTT.

This clonotype has just a few counts. The gene calls are TRBV6-1 and TRBJ2-7; 7 bases line up with TRBD2. V lost 8 bases, J lost 5 bases, and 15 bases stayed unmatched. Germline CDR1 MNHNS, CDR2 SASEGT. The CDR3 runs to 15 residues. Written as DNA, the CDR3 is TGTGCCAGCCAAGCGGGGAGGGGAATAGTCGACGAGCAGTACTTC. Its translation: CASQAGRGIVDEQYF.